This T cell receptor beta chain was identified in a study of T cell responses to AZD1222 COVID-19 vaccine. Looked up from germline, CDR1 is LGHNT and CDR2 is FRNRAP. The CDR3 covers 13 residues. With V trimmed by 3 bases and J by 7 bases, 5 bases remained unmatched. Data came from immunoSEQ multiplex PCR; TCRdb stores just in-frame clones and leaves some out. The repertoire has 120,000 or so clones, around nine tenths of them found once; the top ten carry around 1.8%. V is TRBV12-5 and J is TRBJ1-1, with TRBD1 identical over 7 bases. Sample: peripheral blood, taken on day 0 of AZD1222 vaccination. This receptor was taken from an adult in good health. The CDR3, as DNA: TGTGCTAGTGGTTTAATACAGGGGAATGAAGCTTTCTTT. This codes for CASGLIQGNEAFF.